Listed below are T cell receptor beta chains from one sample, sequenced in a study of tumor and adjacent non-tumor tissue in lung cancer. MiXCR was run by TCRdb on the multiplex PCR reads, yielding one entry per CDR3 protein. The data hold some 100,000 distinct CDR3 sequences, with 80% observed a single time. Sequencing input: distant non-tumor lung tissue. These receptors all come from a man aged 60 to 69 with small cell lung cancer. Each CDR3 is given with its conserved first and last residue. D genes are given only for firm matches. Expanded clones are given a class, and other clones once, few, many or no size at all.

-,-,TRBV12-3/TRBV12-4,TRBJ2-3,CVSRIGDSTDTQYF
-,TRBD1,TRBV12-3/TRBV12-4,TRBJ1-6,CASSPGQGSLLHF
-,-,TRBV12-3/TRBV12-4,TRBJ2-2,CASSLRQILTNAEELFF
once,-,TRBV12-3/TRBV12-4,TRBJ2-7,CTSSLGTSFSYKQYF
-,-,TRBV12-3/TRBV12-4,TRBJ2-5,CVNSLSSGETQYF
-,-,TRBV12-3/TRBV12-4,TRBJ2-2,CASTPLAYITGELFF
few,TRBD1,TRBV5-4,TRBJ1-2,CASSSGQGGYGYTF
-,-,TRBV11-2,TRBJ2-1,CASSLEAGFVEQFF
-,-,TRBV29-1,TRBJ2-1,CRVFETLKRYNEQFF
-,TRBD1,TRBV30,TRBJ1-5,CAWRDGTGGNQPQHF
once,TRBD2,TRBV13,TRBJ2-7,CVSSFGGLAGAGEHYF